One and the same sample provided the 27 T cell receptor beta chains below, sequenced in a study of a mutant IDH1 vaccine in newly diagnosed glioma. Regarding time point: week 35, safety follow-up. Vaccination comprised doses that each held 300 ug of mutant IDH1 20-mer peptide, plus topical imiquimod. Their cognate antigens are unknown. Clones were read by immunoSEQ multiplex PCR, and TCRdb kept only the in-frame ones, dropping some. The sample lists around 50,000 clones; approximately 80% were seen once. Sequenced material: PBMCs, taken from a glioma patient whose treatment included an IDH1 peptide vaccine. These receptors were taken from a woman aged 18-29 years with glioma.

The rearrangement joins TRBV6-5 to TRBJ2-1, with D maybe TRBD1 (6 bases). The CDR3 is 12 residues long. Trimming removed 5 bases at V and 10 bases at J, with 12 bases between. Germline CDR1 MNHEY, CDR2 SVGAGI. The CDR3 sequence: CASSRPGQEQFF. The CDR3 nucleotides are TGTGCCAGCAGTCGGCCTGGACAGGAGCAGTTCTTC.

The gene calls are TRBV5-1 and TRBJ2-5; 9 bases match TRBD2. V gave up 0 bases and J gave up 4 bases; unmatched junction bases: 7. CDR1 is SGHRS and CDR2 is YFSETQ in the germline V gene. This CDR3 contains 16 residues. CDR3 in amino acids: CASSLEALAGRETQYF. The CDR3 DNA reads TGCGCCAGCAGCTTGGAAGCTCTAGCGGGGCGAGAGACCCAGTACTTC.

This clone has only one observation. The V and J genes are TRBV5-4 and TRBJ1-6; a possible D gene is TRBD1 (5 bases). CDR1 is SGHNT, CDR2 YYREEE, per germline (reference sequence). The CDR3 is made up of 15 amino acids. Between the trimmed V and J ends, which lost 4 bases and 8 bases, there was a span of 16 bases. The CDR3 DNA sequence: TGTGCCAGCAGCCCAACGGGGGTAGGACATTCACCCCTCCACTTT. As protein: CASSPTGVGHSPLHF. The entire variable domain, with the rest obtained from reference TRBV5-4 and TRBJ1-6, is as follows: ETGVTQSPTHLIKTRGQQVTLRCSSQSGHNTVSWYQQALGQGPQFIFQYYREEENGRGNFPPRFSGLQFPNYSSELNVNALELDDSALYLCASSPTGVGHSPLHFGNGTRLTVT.

The V gene is TRBV25-1, the J gene TRBJ2-3; D may match TRBD1 or TRBD2 (5 bases each). This CDR3 contains 15 residues. Trimming took off 4 bases at V and 2 bases at J, with 13 bases between the two ends. The germline gives CDR1 MGHDK, CDR2 SYGVNS. The CDR3 spells CASSARDGYTDTQYF. CDR3 sequence (DNA): TGTGCCAGCAGTGCGAGGGACGGATACACAGATACGCAGTATTTT. Full variable domain (rest looked up from reference TRBV25-1 and TRBJ2-3): EADIYQTPRYLVIGTGKKITLECSQTMGHDKMYWYQQDPGMELHLIHYSYGVNSTEKGDLSSESTVSRIRTEHFPLTLESARPSHTSQYLCASSARDGYTDTQYFGPGTRLTVL.

This clone was observed a single time. The rearrangement joins TRBV19 to TRBJ1-1; D is undetermined. The CDR3 runs to 11 residues. CDR1 and CDR2 (germline): LNHDA, SQIVND (reference sequence). V gave up 4 bases and J gave up 8 bases, with 8 bases separating them. Written as DNA, the CDR3 is TGTGCCAGTAGTAAACCCCCAGAAGCTTTCTTT. Amino acid sequence: CASSKPPEAFF.

The V and J genes are TRBV11-2 and TRBJ2-7; 7 positions agree with TRBD2. The V gene end was trimmed by 5 bases and the J gene end by 0 bases; junction bases not matched to a gene: 7. This CDR3 contains 15 residues. CDR1 is SGHAT and CDR2 is FQNNGV in the germline V gene. The DNA of the CDR3 is TGTGCCAGCAGCAGAGAGCGGGGAAGCTCCTACGAGCAGTACTTC. As protein: CASSRERGSSYEQYF.

The CDR3 region is CTSSLIGPSSYNEQFF. In DNA form, the CDR3 reads TGCACCAGCAGCCTAATCGGACCAAGCTCCTACAATGAGCAGTTCTTC. This chain links TRBV1 with TRBJ2-1. TRBV1 is described as a pseudogene. The CDR3 length is 16 residues.

The chain carries TRBV5-5 and TRBJ1-1, with no clear D. Trimming took 1 base from V and 5 from J, leaving 6 bases between them. Looked up from germline, CDR1 is SGHKS and CDR2 is YYEKEE (reference sequence). This CDR3 is 12 amino acids long. The CDR3 is CASSLIGTEAFF. CDR3 nucleotide sequence: TGTGCCAGCAGCTTGATCGGAACTGAAGCTTTCTTT.

The V call is TRBV7-9, the J call TRBJ2-1; a weak D match, TRBD1 (6 bases). V gave up 5 bases and J gave up 8 bases, with 22 bases separating them. CDR1 is SEHNR, CDR2 FQNEAQ, per germline (reference sequence). The CDR3 has 16 amino acids. This chain's CDR3 is CASSQQGFLLTDEQFF. The CDR3 DNA reads TGTGCCAGCAGCCAACAGGGATTCCTCCTGACGGATGAGCAGTTCTTC.

The chain uses TRBV5-5 and TRBJ2-6; 7 bases are a match to TRBD1. The CDR3 has 17 amino acids. The germline gives CDR1 SGHKS, CDR2 YYEKEE (reference sequence). The J segment lost 0 bases and the V segment lost 4 bases, leaving 7 bases of the junction unmatched. CDR3 DNA: TGTGCCAGCAGCCCCGGGACAGTCAGCTCTGGGGCCAACGTCCTGACTTTC. Protein sequence: CASSPGTVSSGANVLTF.

This sequence joins TRBV5-6 and TRBJ2-1, with D unresolved. Germline CDR1 is SGHDT and CDR2 is YYEEEE. V shed 0 bases and J shed 8 bases, with 18 bases lying between them. The CDR3 loop spans 16 amino acids. The CDR3 reads CASSLARKPILDEQFF. CDR3 nucleotides: TGTGCCAGCAGCTTGGCCAGAAAACCTATTTTAGATGAGCAGTTCTTC.

The chain is built from TRBV5-6 and TRBJ1-1; 7 positions agree with TRBD1. The CDR3 runs 15 residues. Germline CDR1 reads SGHDT; CDR2 reads YYEEEE. V lost 4 bases, J lost 7 bases, and 13 bases stayed unmatched. CDR3 DNA: TGTGCCAGCAGCCCACAGGGGCCGGGGGGAAGTGAAGCTTTCTTT. Translation: CASSPQGPGGSEAFF.

The V and J genes are TRBV10-2 and TRBJ2-7; a weak D match, TRBD1 (6 bases). The germline V and J ends were trimmed by 5 bases and 6 bases, with 11 bases remaining between them. Germline CDR1 and CDR2: WSHSY and SAAADI. The CDR3 runs 12 residues. The CDR3 DNA is TGCGCCAGCAGTTCACAGGGAAGCGAGCAGTACTTC. Translating gives CASSSQGSEQYF.

The chain carries TRBV25-1 and TRBJ2-1, with a weak D call TRBD2 (6 bases). With 2 bases removed from V and 0 bases from J, the gap between germline ends came to 14 bases. CDR3 length equals 17 residues. Germline CDR1 is MGHDK and CDR2 is SYGVNS. Here the CDR3 DNA reads TGTGCCAGCAGTGAACTAGCTGGGACTTCCTCCTACAATGAGCAGTTCTTC. It codes for CASSELAGTSSYNEQFF.

V is TRBV6-1 and J is TRBJ1-1; TRBD1 matches at 8 bases. CDR3 length: 14 residues. Trimming at V came to 6 bases and at J to 3 bases, leaving 6 bases not matched to a gene. Germline V lookup: CDR1 MNHNS, CDR2 SASEGT. In DNA, the CDR3 is TGTGCCAGCAGATCCGGGACAGGACACACTGAAGCTTTCTTT. Protein sequence: CASRSGTGHTEAFF.

The chain has TRBV9 and TRBJ2-2; 7 nucleotides align to TRBD1. The CDR3 spans 13 residues. The germline gives CDR1 SGDLS, CDR2 YYNGEE. Germline trimming cut 9 bases from V and 0 bases from J; bases unmatched to any gene: 2. The CDR3: CATQGANTGELFF. CDR3 in DNA: TGTGCCACCCAGGGGGCGAACACCGGGGAGCTGTTTTTT.

The chain employs TRBV29-1 and TRBJ2-5, with 8 bases aligning to TRBD2. The V segment lost 3 bases and the J segment 9 bases; nucleotides outside the gene matches: 12. This CDR3 contains 14 residues. Germline lookup yields CDR1 SQVTM and CDR2 ANQGSEA. In nucleotides, the CDR3 is TGCAGCGTTGACCTACGGGGGGGCGGGGAGGCCCAGTACTTC. Its protein product is CSVDLRGGGEAQYF.

The V and J genes are TRBV4-2 and TRBJ1-6; possibly TRBD1 for D (5 bases). Germline V gives CDR1 LGHNA, CDR2 YNFKEQ. CDR3 length: 17 amino acids. V was clipped by 2 bases and J by 9 bases, with 20 bases between them. CDR3 sequence reads: CASSQRPPIQASSPLHF. The CDR3 DNA sequence: TGTGCCAGCAGCCAACGTCCCCCCATACAGGCAAGTTCACCCCTCCACTTT.

The chain recombines TRBV12-5 with TRBJ1-4; D unclear. V gave up 1 base and J gave up 5 bases, with 8 bases separating them. Germline assignment: CDR1 LGHNT and CDR2 FRNRAP. The CDR3 is made up of 14 amino acids. CDR3 nucleotide sequence: TGTGCTAGTGGTTTGGGCCAGCTAAATGAAAAACTGTTTTTT. Residues: CASGLGQLNEKLFF.

V is TRBV6-5 and J is TRBJ2-3, with 10 bases matching TRBD2. The CDR3 contains 14 residues. The V and J ends lost 6 bases and 6 bases, in that order; junction bases with no gene match: 6. The germline V gene encodes CDR1 MNHEY and CDR2 SVGAGI. This chain's CDR3 is CASSPSGRADTQYF. The CDR3 DNA reads as TGTGCCAGCAGCCCGAGCGGGAGGGCGGATACGCAGTATTTT.

The chain combines TRBV7-2 with TRBJ2-1; TRBD2 aligns across 10 bases. The germline gives CDR1 SGHTA, CDR2 FQGNSA. V lost 1 base to trimming and J lost 1 base; unmatched junction nucleotides: 7. The CDR3 is 18 amino acids. The CDR3: CASSLVPSGGLSYNEQFF. CDR3 nucleotides: TGTGCCAGCAGCTTAGTCCCTAGCGGGGGTTTATCCTACAATGAGCAGTTCTTC.

The rearrangement joins TRBV6-5 to TRBJ1-2; D is ambiguous. CDR1 is MNHEY and CDR2 is SVGAGI in the germline V gene. With 6 bases removed from V and 0 bases from J, the gap between germline ends came to 14 bases. The CDR3 extends over 15 amino acids. The DNA of the CDR3 is TGTGCCAGCAGCCGCGGGCCTTCAGCTAACTATGGCTACACCTTC. Protein product: CASSRGPSANYGYTF.

The chain couples TRBV6-5 to TRBJ2-1; D gene unclear. Germline assignment: CDR1 MNHEY and CDR2 SVGAGI. The V gene lost 0 bases and the J gene lost 8 bases, with 2 bases spanning the gap. The CDR3 consists of 11 residues. The CDR3 nucleotides read TGTGCCAGCAGTTACTCCGATGAGCAGTTCTTC. It encodes CASSYSDEQFF.

This clone was counted between two and nine times. V is TRBV9 and J is TRBJ2-1; D is possibly TRBD2 (6 bases). V was pared by 4 bases and J by 5 bases, with 13 bases between. CDR1 and CDR2 from the germline V gene are SGDLS and YYNGEE. CDR3 length: 14 residues. The CDR3 nucleotides are TGTGCCAGCAGCTTCTCAGGCGGGAACAATGAGCAGTTCTTC. This gives the protein CASSFSGGNNEQFF.

The chain employs TRBV11-1 and TRBJ1-1; 8 bases line up with TRBD1. Trimming removed 5 bases from V and 0 bases from J; junction bases left unmatched: 14. Per the germline V gene, CDR1 is SGHAT and CDR2 is FQDESV (reference sequence). The CDR3 has 18 residues. This CDR3 is CASSPTGGWIIMNTEAFF. The CDR3 DNA sequence: TGTGCCAGCAGCCCCACAGGGGGTTGGATCATCATGAACACTGAAGCTTTCTTT. Full variable domain (remainder filled in from reference TRBV11-1 and TRBJ1-1): EAEVAQSPRYKITEKSQAVAFWCDPISGHATLYWYRQILGQGPELLVQFQDESVVDDSQLPKDRFSAERLKGVDSTLKIQPAELGDSAMYLCASSPTGGWIIMNTEAFFGQGTRLTVV.

The chain is built from TRBV18 and TRBJ1-4, with 7 bases lining up with TRBD1. J was trimmed by 2 bases and V by 1 base; bases with no gene match: 1. The CDR3 consists of 15 residues. Germline V gene lookup returns CDR1 KGHSH and CDR2 LQKENI. The CDR3 sequence is CASSPLTGTNEKLFF. Written as DNA, the CDR3 is TGTGCCAGCTCACCACTGACAGGGACTAATGAAAAACTGTTTTTT. The entire variable domain, with the rest obtained from reference TRBV18 and TRBJ1-4, is as follows: NAGVMQNPRHLVRRRGQEARLRCSPMKGHSHVYWYRQLPEEGLKFMVYLQKENIIDESGMPKERFSAEFPKEGPSILRIQQVVRGDSAAYFCASSPLTGTNEKLFFGSGTQLSVL.

Only one count was recorded for this clone. V is TRBV6-5 and J is TRBJ1-5, with D hard to call. The CDR3 covers 14 residues. CDR1 and CDR2 from the germline V gene are MNHEY and SVGAGI. Trimming pared 2 bases from V and 10 bases from J, leaving 15 bases between. This CDR3 reads CASSYTPGRGPQHF. In DNA, the CDR3 is TGTGCCAGCAGTTACACTCCAGGACGGGGACCCCAGCATTTT.